What follows are 20 T cell receptor beta chains derived from one specimen sequenced in a study of cytomegalovirus exposure and HLA in healthy donors. This PCR relied on a set of 60 Vbeta primers and 13 Jbeta primers. The data were produced by immunoSEQ multiplex PCR, yet TCRdb's version contains in-frame clones alone and is incomplete. In the table there are approximately 160,000 clones, around 75% of which are singletons. The material sequenced was PBMCs. The receptors come from a human donor in good health.

The chain has TRBV2 and TRBJ2-3, with 9 bases identical to TRBD2. Germline CDR1 is SNHLY and CDR2 is FYNNEI. Germline trimming cut 5 bases from V and 0 bases from J; bases unmatched to any gene: 3. This CDR3 is 15 amino acids long. CDR3: CASSNLAGSTDTQYF. CDR3 DNA: TGTGCCAGCAGTAACCTAGCGGGGAGCACAGATACGCAGTATTTT.

This sequence joins TRBV6-5 and TRBJ1-3, with D possibly matching TRBD1 (5 bases). Germline V gives CDR1 MNHEY, CDR2 SVGAGI. Trimming removed 4 bases at V and 0 bases at J, with 10 bases between. The CDR3 is made up of 15 amino acids. In DNA, the CDR3 is TGTGCCAGCAGTTCACAGGCCATCTCTGGAAACACCATATATTTT. Translating it yields CASSSQAISGNTIYF.

This chain connects TRBV11-2 to TRBJ1-5; maybe TRBD1 (5 bases). In germline, CDR1 is SGHAT, CDR2 FQNNGV. V lost 5 bases to trimming and J lost 5 bases, with 16 bases between them. The CDR3 contains 15 residues. The CDR3 DNA reads as TGTGCCAGCAGCGCCGACGCGGGACCCTATCAGCCCCAGCATTTT. Translated: CASSADAGPYQPQHF.

The chain combines TRBV7-8 with TRBJ2-2; 13 bases line up with TRBD2. Trimming removed 4 bases from V and 4 bases from J; junction bases left unmatched: 6. This CDR3 spans 17 amino acids. From germline, CDR1 is SGHVS and CDR2 FQNEAQ. The CDR3 spells CASSWVRTSGGTGELFF. The CDR3 bases are TGTGCCAGCAGCTGGGTACGGACTAGCGGGGGCACCGGGGAGCTGTTTTTT. Based on the CDR3 plus reference TRBV7-8 and TRBJ2-2, the full variable domain is GAGVSQSPRYKVAKRGQDVALRCDPISGHVSLFWYQQALGQGPEFLTYFQNEAQLDKSGLPSDRFFAERPEGSVSTLKIQRTQQEDSAVYLCASSWVRTSGGTGELFFGEGSRLTVL.

V and J are TRBV7-9 and TRBJ2-3, with D unresolved. V lost 1 base to trimming and J lost 2 bases, with 10 bases between them. Germline-derived CDR1 and CDR2 are SEHNR and FQNEAQ (reference sequence). This CDR3 comprises 15 residues. Here the CDR3 reads CASSLVARNTDTQYF. The CDR3, as DNA: TGTGCCAGCAGCTTAGTTGCGCGGAACACAGATACGCAGTATTTT.

There are a few counts of this clone. The CDR3 protein is CAAGTDRLNEQFF. As DNA, the CDR3 is TGTGCAGCCGGGACAGATAGACTCAATGAGCAGTTCTTC. The rearrangement links TRBV10-3 to TRBJ2-1; TRBD1 matches at 7 bases. Germline V gene lookup returns CDR1 ENHRY and CDR2 SYGVKD. This CDR3 has 13 residues.

CDR3 amino acids: CASSMTGDSPLHF. CDR3 sequence (DNA): TGTGCCAGCAGTATGACAGGGGATTCACCCCTCCACTTT. J is TRBJ1-6 and V is TRBV6-6, with 8 bases fitting TRBD1. The CDR3 extends over 13 amino acids. The germline V gene has CDR1 MNHNY and CDR2 SVGAGI (reference sequence). V dropped 5 bases and J dropped 8; count of bases not matched to a gene: 2.

This chain uses TRBV11-3 with TRBJ1-1, with a tentative D call TRBD1 (5 bases). The V gene lost 3 bases and the J gene lost 1 base, with 9 bases spanning the gap. Germline V gene sequence: CDR1 SGHNT, CDR2 YENEEA. The CDR3 sequence is 14 residues long. The CDR3 DNA follows: TGTGCCAGCAGCTTTTCGACAGCGAACACTGAAGCTTTCTTT. It encodes CASSFSTANTEAFF.

The rearrangement joins TRBV27 to TRBJ1-2; tentatively, D is TRBD1 (5 bases). Germline V gene data show CDR1 as MNHEY and CDR2 as SMNVEV (reference sequence). The CDR3 has 14 amino acids. The V gene lost 2 bases and the J gene lost 4 bases, with 11 bases spanning the gap. CDR3 region: CASSLGAGPYGYTF. The CDR3 DNA is TGTGCCAGCAGTTTAGGGGCGGGGCCCTATGGCTACACCTTC.

CDR3 region: CASGPATGEINEQFF. The CDR3 DNA reads TGTGCCAGCGGACCAGCAACAGGGGAGATCAATGAGCAGTTCTTC. The chain uses TRBV6-4 and TRBJ2-1; TRBD1 aligns across 7 bases. V trimming: 8 bases; J trimming: 6 bases; junction bases outside the gene matches: 13. The germline V gene encodes CDR1 MRHNA and CDR2 SNTAGT. The CDR3 consists of 15 residues.

The chain links TRBV6-5 to TRBJ2-5, with a weak D call TRBD2 (5 bases). V lost 6 bases, J lost 4 bases, and 12 bases lay in between. The CDR3 covers 13 residues. Germline lookup yields CDR1 MNHEY and CDR2 SVGAGI. CDR3 DNA: TGTGCCAGCAGACGGGGTACGGGAGAGACCCAGTACTTC. Its protein product is CASRRGTGETQYF.

The V call is TRBV4-1, the J call TRBJ1-6; a weak D match, TRBD1 (6 bases). Germline V CDR1 and CDR2: MGHRA, YSYEKL. The CDR3 is made up of 15 amino acids. Trimming took off 5 bases at V and 5 bases at J, with 13 bases between the two ends. DNA of the CDR3: TGCGCCAGCAGCATTCGGACAGATGATAATTCACCCCTCCACTTT. Translated, it gives CASSIRTDDNSPLHF.

The gene calls are TRBV7-8 and TRBJ1-2, with no clear D. The CDR3 extends over 15 amino acids. The V end lost 1 base, the J end lost 2 bases, and 11 bases lay between the germline ends. The germline V gene encodes CDR1 SGHVS and CDR2 FQNEAQ. For the CDR3, the DNA is TGTGCCAGCAGCTTAGAGTTAACAGACAACTATGGCTACACCTTC. Protein: CASSLELTDNYGYTF.

V and J are TRBV9 and TRBJ2-5; 14 bases line up with TRBD2. V lost 4 bases and J lost 5; bases outside the gene matches: 7. The CDR3 consists of 16 residues. The germline V gene encodes CDR1 SGDLS and CDR2 YYNGEE. The CDR3: CASSPRLAGGPETQYF. The CDR3 nucleotides read TGTGCCAGCAGCCCGCGACTAGCGGGGGGGCCGGAGACCCAGTACTTC.

The V and J genes are TRBV6-5 and TRBJ1-1; 9 bases are shared with TRBD1. The CDR3 totals 15 residues. The germline V gene has CDR1 MNHEY and CDR2 SVGAGI. Trimming took 6 bases from V and 3 from J; bases not matched to a gene: 8. The CDR3 is CASRVQGAGHTEAFF. CDR3 coding DNA: TGTGCCAGCAGAGTACAGGGGGCAGGTCACACTGAAGCTTTCTTT.

The gene calls are TRBV6-6 and TRBJ2-7; 8 nucleotides line up with TRBD1. CDR1 and CDR2 from the germline V gene are MNHNY and SVGAGI (reference sequence). Trimming cost V 7 bases and J 8 bases; bases outside gene matches: 7. The CDR3 has 12 residues. The CDR3 is CASTSPGGQQYF. DNA of the CDR3: TGTGCCAGCACCTCCCCAGGGGGCCAGCAGTACTTC.

This clone occurred once. The chain recombines TRBV19 with TRBJ1-4; D ambiguous. The CDR3 sequence is 14 residues long. V gave up 4 bases and J gave up 4 bases, with 10 bases separating them. Germline loops: CDR1 LNHDA, CDR2 SQIVND (reference sequence). This CDR3 is CASSTWEFNEKLFF. The CDR3 coding sequence is TGTGCCAGTAGTACCTGGGAGTTTAATGAAAAACTGTTTTTT.

This clone occurred a few times. The CDR3 sequence is CASSLGGDNYGYTF. The CDR3 coding sequence is TGTGCCAGCAGCCTAGGGGGCGATAACTATGGCTACACCTTC. This chain joins TRBV4-2 and TRBJ1-2; 7 nucleotides match TRBD1. The CDR3 covers 14 residues. Germline-derived CDR1 and CDR2 are LGHNA and YNFKEQ. Losses at the gene ends were 4 bases for V and 1 base for J; bases not matched to a gene: 3.

This chain connects TRBV4-1 to TRBJ2-1, with a possible D match to TRBD2 (5 bases). CDR1 and CDR2 (germline): MGHRA, YSYEKL. The V gene lost 1 base and the J gene lost 1 base, with 11 bases spanning the gap. The CDR3 extends over 16 amino acids. The CDR3 sequence: CASSQGRAKSYNEQFF. The DNA for the CDR3 is TGCGCCAGCAGCCAAGGGCGGGCAAAATCCTACAATGAGCAGTTCTTC.

This clone showed up just once. The chain combines TRBV5-4 with TRBJ1-3; D might be TRBD1 (5 bases). Trimming cost V 4 bases and J 0 bases, with 11 bases left between them. There are 15 residues in the CDR3. CDR1 and CDR2 (germline): SGHNT, YYREEE (reference sequence). CDR3 loop: CASSDRPSSGNTIYF. CDR3 in DNA: TGTGCCAGCAGCGACAGACCCAGCTCTGGAAACACCATATATTTT.